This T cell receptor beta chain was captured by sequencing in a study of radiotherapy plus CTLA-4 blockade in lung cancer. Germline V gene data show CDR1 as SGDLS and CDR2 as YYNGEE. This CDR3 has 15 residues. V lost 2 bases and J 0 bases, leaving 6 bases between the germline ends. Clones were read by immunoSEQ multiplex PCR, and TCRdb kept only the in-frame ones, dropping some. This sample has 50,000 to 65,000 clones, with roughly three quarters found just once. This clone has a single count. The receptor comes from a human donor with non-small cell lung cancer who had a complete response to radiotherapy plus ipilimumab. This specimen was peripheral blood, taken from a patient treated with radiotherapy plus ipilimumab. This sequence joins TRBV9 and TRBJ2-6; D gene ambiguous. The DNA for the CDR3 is TGTGCCAGCAGCGTCCTATTCTCTGGGGCCAACGTCCTGACTTTC. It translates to CASSVLFSGANVLTF.